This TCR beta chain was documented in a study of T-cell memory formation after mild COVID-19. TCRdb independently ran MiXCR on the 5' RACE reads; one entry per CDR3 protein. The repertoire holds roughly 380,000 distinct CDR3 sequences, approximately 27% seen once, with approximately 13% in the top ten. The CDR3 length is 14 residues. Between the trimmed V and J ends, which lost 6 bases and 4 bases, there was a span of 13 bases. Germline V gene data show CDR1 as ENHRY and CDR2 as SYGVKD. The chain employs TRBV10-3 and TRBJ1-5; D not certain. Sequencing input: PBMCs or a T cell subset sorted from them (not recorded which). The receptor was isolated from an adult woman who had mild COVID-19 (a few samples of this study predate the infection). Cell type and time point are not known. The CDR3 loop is CAIRPGLGNQPQHF. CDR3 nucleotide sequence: TGTGCCATCAGGCCGGGTCTTGGGAATCAGCCCCAGCATTTT.